The 29 T cell receptor beta chains below were found in one sample sequenced in a study of blood T cell repertoires in COVID-19. Assay: immunoSEQ multiplex PCR; the TCRdb copy retains only in-frame clones and omits some. The table has approximately 500,000 clones, 85% to 90% seen once. The sample comprised peripheral blood. These receptors were collected from a woman between 50 and 59 years old with COVID-19, enrolled during active disease.

The CDR3 reads CASTPTGTYGYTF. Written as DNA, the CDR3 is TGTGCCAGCACCCCAACAGGGACCTATGGCTACACCTTC. The chain employs TRBV5-8 and TRBJ1-2; D may be TRBD1 (6 bases). Germline CDR1 and CDR2: SGHTS and YDEGEE. The length of the CDR3 is 13 residues. Trimming took off 6 bases at V and 4 bases at J, with 13 bases between the two ends.

The V gene is TRBV7-8, the J gene TRBJ1-5; possible D gene TRBD1, 5 bases. V was clipped by 0 bases and J by 6 bases, with 12 bases between them. Germline V lookup: CDR1 SGHVS, CDR2 FQNEAQ. This CDR3 is built from 15 residues. The CDR3 DNA reads as TGTGCCAGCAGCTTAGCCGGGGGTCAGGGTCAGCCCCAGCATTTT. Translating it yields CASSLAGGQGQPQHF. The complete variable domain, with remaining parts taken from reference TRBV7-8 and TRBJ1-5, reads GAGVSQSPRYKVAKRGQDVALRCDPISGHVSLFWYQQALGQGPEFLTYFQNEAQLDKSGLPSDRFFAERPEGSVSTLKIQRTQQEDSAVYLCASSLAGGQGQPQHFGDGTRLSIL.

The chain is built from TRBV29-1 and TRBJ1-2, with 7 bases identical to TRBD1. J gave up 3 bases and V 7 bases, and 5 bases lay outside the gene matches. Germline V lookup: CDR1 SQVTM, CDR2 ANQGSEA. This CDR3 is 12 amino acids long. The CDR3 nucleotides read TGCAGCGAACAGGGGCTCGACTATGGCTACACCTTC. It specifies CSEQGLDYGYTF.

The chain employs TRBV12-5 and TRBJ1-1, with a weak D call TRBD1 (5 bases). V dropped 6 bases and J dropped 2 bases, with 10 bases sitting between them. The CDR3 has 13 amino acids. The germline CDR1 and CDR2 sequences are LGHNT and FRNRAP. The CDR3 here is CASGPDSNTEAFF. In DNA, the CDR3 is TGTGCTAGTGGACCTGACAGTAACACTGAAGCTTTCTTT.

The chain uses TRBV10-3 and TRBJ2-2, with TRBD2 matching 13 bases. J lost 5 bases, V lost 2 bases, and 5 bases had no gene match. This CDR3 is built from 17 residues. Germline loops: CDR1 ENHRY, CDR2 SYGVKD. CDR3 region: CAISETSGGARTGELFF. The DNA of the CDR3 is TGTGCCATCAGTGAGACTAGCGGGGGGGCAAGAACCGGGGAGCTGTTTTTT.

The chain links TRBV5-1 to TRBJ2-4; maybe TRBD1 (5 bases). CDR3 size: 17 residues. Germline CDR1 reads SGHRS; CDR2 reads YFSETQ. Trimming left V 4 bases short and J 4 bases short, with 21 bases between. The CDR3 nucleotides read TGCGCCAGCAGCCCAACGTCAGGGCCATCCCCGAAAAACATTCAGTACTTC. It encodes CASSPTSGPSPKNIQYF.

CDR3 loop: CASSINPGLTGELFF. Here the CDR3 DNA reads TGTGCCAGTAGTATAAACCCAGGGTTAACCGGGGAGCTGTTTTTT. The rearrangement joins TRBV19 to TRBJ2-2, with D maybe TRBD1 (5 bases). V was cut by 2 bases and J by 5 bases, with 12 bases left in between. Germline values: CDR1 LNHDA, CDR2 SQIVND (reference sequence). This CDR3 comprises 15 residues.

The chain combines TRBV2 with TRBJ2-3; 9 bases are a match to TRBD2. CDR3 length equals 14 residues. Unmatched junction bases numbered 10, after V lost 9 bases and J lost 6 bases. Germline V gene lookup returns CDR1 SNHLY and CDR2 FYNNEI. DNA for the CDR3: TGTGCCAGAAGGACTAGCGCGAACACGGATACGCAGTATTTT. Protein product: CARRTSANTDTQYF.

This clone was recorded a few times. The V and J genes are TRBV11-2 and TRBJ2-7, with 7 positions matching TRBD2. Trimming at V came to 8 bases and at J to 4 bases, leaving 11 bases not matched to a gene. Germline CDR1 and CDR2: SGHAT and FQNNGV. The CDR3 totals 14 residues. The CDR3, as DNA: TGTGCCAGCTCCGCCGGACTAGGTCAATACGAGCAGTACTTC. This codes for CASSAGLGQYEQYF.

In its sample, this clone was seen once. The J gene is TRBJ2-7, the V gene TRBV2; TRBD1 matches at 9 bases. The CDR3 runs to 15 residues. After removal of 6 bases from V and 1 base from J, the junction contained 7 bases not matched to a gene. Per the germline V gene, CDR1 is SNHLY and CDR2 is FYNNEI. This chain's CDR3 is CASSKQGAPSYEQYF. CDR3 nucleotide sequence: TGTGCCAGCAGCAAACAGGGGGCCCCTTCCTACGAGCAGTACTTC.

The chain links TRBV7-2 to TRBJ2-1; the match to TRBD2 covers 11 bases. The germline V gene has CDR1 SGHTA and CDR2 FQGNSA. The CDR3 has 16 residues. With V trimmed by 5 bases and J by 6 bases, 9 bases remained unmatched. In DNA form, the CDR3 reads TGTGCCAGCAGCCCAGGGGGACTAGCGGAAACCAATGAGCAGTTCTTC. Amino acids: CASSPGGLAETNEQFF.

The rearrangement joins TRBV7-9 to TRBJ2-5; 12 nucleotides align to TRBD2. CDR1 is SEHNR, CDR2 FQNEAQ, per germline (reference sequence). This CDR3 region has 14 residues. V lost 6 bases to trimming and J lost 5 bases; unmatched junction nucleotides: 4. The CDR3 loop is CASRSGTSGETQYF. CDR3 nucleotides: TGTGCCAGCAGATCCGGGACTAGCGGGGAGACCCAGTACTTC.

The chain recombines TRBV15 with TRBJ1-2; 9 bases agree with TRBD1. Germline CDR1 is LNHNV and CDR2 is YYDKDF (reference sequence). Losses at the gene ends were 1 base for V and 7 bases for J; bases not matched to a gene: 13. CDR3 length equals 17 residues. For the CDR3, the DNA is TGTGCCACCAGCAGAGTAGACCGGGACAGGGCCCCGCGTGGCTACACCTTC. This encodes CATSRVDRDRAPRGYTF.

V and J are TRBV30 and TRBJ2-3; 9 bases agree with TRBD2. The trim removed 3 bases at V and 6 bases at J, leaving 16 bases unmatched. The CDR3 totals 17 residues. CDR1 GTSNPN and CDR2 SVGIG come from the germline V gene (reference sequence). Here the CDR3 DNA reads TGTGCCTGGAGCCTCCCCTGGCCAGCGGGGGGTGGGGATACGCAGTATTTT. This translates into CAWSLPWPAGGGDTQYF.

Regarding this clone: Other DNA sequences of this sample code for an identical CDR3. The chain employs TRBV29-1 and TRBJ1-2; 8 nucleotides match TRBD1. In germline, CDR1 is SQVTM, CDR2 ANQGSEA. CDR3 length: 13 residues. Trimming cost V 1 base and J 2 bases; bases outside gene matches: 0. For the CDR3, the DNA is TGCAGCGTTGAAGGGACAGGGAACTATGGCTACACCTTC. Its protein product is CSVEGTGNYGYTF.

The V and J genes are TRBV18 and TRBJ2-7; 9 bases match TRBD2. Trimming cost V 2 bases and J 3 bases; bases outside gene matches: 2. The CDR3 sequence is 14 residues long. Germline values: CDR1 KGHSH, CDR2 LQKENI. CDR3 loop: CASSPGRGGYEQYF. As DNA, the CDR3 is TGTGCCAGCTCACCAGGGCGGGGGGGCTACGAGCAGTACTTC.

This clone showed up just a few times. The chain links TRBV12-3 or TRBV12-4 to TRBJ2-7; 7 bases fit TRBD1. The junction had 2 bases not matched to a gene; V was cut back by 1 base and J by 5 bases. The CDR3 totals 13 residues. The CDR3 DNA follows: TGTGCCAGCAGTTTAGGAACAGGGGACGAGCAGTACTTC. Its translation: CASSLGTGDEQYF.

The V and J genes are TRBV5-6 and TRBJ2-7; D remains unclear. The length of the CDR3 is 13 residues. The V end lost 3 bases, the J end lost 7 bases, and 14 bases lay between the germline ends. The V gene's germline CDR1 is SGHDT and CDR2 YYEEEE. The CDR3 DNA reads TGTGCCAGCAGCTGGGCAACAGTCTGGGAGCAGTACTTC. This translates into CASSWATVWEQYF.

This chain connects TRBV24-1 to TRBJ2-3, with D hard to call. The CDR3 spans 11 residues. Germline V gene sequence: CDR1 KGHDR, CDR2 SFDVKD. V lost 9 bases and J lost 2, with 5 bases in between. The CDR3 nucleotides read TGTGCCACCGCTAACACAGATACGCAGTATTTT. Translation gives CATANTDTQYF.

The chain combines TRBV14 with TRBJ2-2, with 11 nucleotides matching TRBD2. Germline V gene lookup returns CDR1 SGHDN and CDR2 FVKESK. V shed 1 base and J 5 bases; nucleotides not matched to a gene: 0. The CDR3 covers 15 residues. Here the CDR3 DNA reads TGTGCCAGCAGCCAAGGGACTAGCGGGACCGGGGAGCTGTTTTTT. It encodes CASSQGTSGTGELFF. The complete variable domain, with remaining parts taken from reference TRBV14 and TRBJ2-2, reads EAGVTQFPSHSVIEKGQTVTLRCDPISGHDNLYWYRRVMGKEIKFLLHFVKESKQDESGMPNNRFLAERTGGTYSTLKVQPAELEDSGVYFCASSQGTSGTGELFFGEGSRLTVL.

This chain uses TRBV29-1 with TRBJ1-4; 9 bases line up with TRBD1. This CDR3 is built from 14 residues. V was pared by 6 bases and J by 7 bases, with 9 bases of the junction left unmatched. CDR1 and CDR2 (germline): SQVTM, ANQGSEA. CDR3 DNA: TGCAGCGTCCTCCAACAGGGGGCGAGTGAAAAACTGTTTTTT. Protein product: CSVLQQGASEKLFF.

The gene calls are TRBV3-1 (or the pseudogene TRBV3-2) and TRBJ2-7; unclear D gene. The CDR3 extends over 13 amino acids. The germline V gene has CDR1 LGHDT and CDR2 YNNKEL (reference sequence). Trimming pared 0 bases from V and 5 bases from J, leaving 8 bases between. The CDR3 is CASSQDPRDEQYF. The CDR3 region has the DNA TGTGCCAGCAGCCAAGACCCCCGGGACGAGCAGTACTTC.

The chain carries TRBV5-4 and TRBJ2-2; 10 bases match TRBD2. CDR1 and CDR2 from the germline V gene are SGHNT and YYREEE (reference sequence). V lost 3 bases and J lost 2; bases outside the gene matches: 7. The length of the CDR3 is 17 residues. The CDR3 reads CASSSPPSGGNTGELFF. Here the CDR3 DNA reads TGTGCCAGCAGCTCCCCTCCTAGCGGGGGAAACACCGGGGAGCTGTTTTTT. The full variable domain, with the rest looked up from reference TRBV5-4 and TRBJ2-2, is ETGVTQSPTHLIKTRGQQVTLRCSSQSGHNTVSWYQQALGQGPQFIFQYYREEENGRGNFPPRFSGLQFPNYSSELNVNALELDDSALYLCASSSPPSGGNTGELFFGEGSRLTVL.

The V call is TRBV5-8, the J call TRBJ2-3; D possibly corresponds to TRBD2 (5 bases). The CDR3 extends over 14 amino acids. Trimming shortened V by 4 bases and J by 2 bases, and 11 bases separated the two germline ends. Germline V lookup: CDR1 SGHTS, CDR2 YDEGEE. Written as DNA, the CDR3 is TGTGCCAGCAGCCTCGGACTCAACACAGATACGCAGTATTTT. It specifies CASSLGLNTDTQYF.

This clone appeared once. The CDR3 is CASSLVGGRTDTQYF. The CDR3 DNA sequence: TGTGCCAGCAGCTTAGTGGGGGGGCGGACAGATACGCAGTATTTT. This chain joins TRBV7-2 and TRBJ2-3, with TRBD2 as a possible D gene (7 bases). This CDR3 contains 15 residues. V was cut by 1 base and J by 3 bases, with 11 bases left in between. CDR1 is SGHTA, CDR2 FQGNSA, per germline.

The chain combines TRBV10-1 with TRBJ1-3, with D unresolved. Germline V gene lookup returns CDR1 WNHNN and CDR2 SYGVQD (reference sequence). This CDR3 is 13 amino acids long. V dropped 10 bases and J dropped 3 bases, with 13 bases sitting between them. The CDR3 sequence is CATQGGYGNTIYF. CDR3 nucleotides: TGCGCCACCCAAGGAGGATATGGAAACACCATATATTTT.

The count of this clone is one. This sequence joins TRBV6-5 and TRBJ2-3; weak D call: TRBD1 (6 bases). V lost 6 bases and J 0 bases, leaving 13 bases between the germline ends. This CDR3 comprises 15 residues. The germline V gene encodes CDR1 MNHEY and CDR2 SVGAGI. CDR3 coding DNA: TGTGCCAGCAGCGAGGGGGAATGGAGCACAGATACGCAGTATTTT. This sequence encodes CASSEGEWSTDTQYF.

In its sample, this clone was seen a few times. V usage is TRBV11-2 and J usage is TRBJ1-4; tentative D call: TRBD1 (6 bases). CDR3 length: 15 amino acids. Trimming shortened V by 8 bases and J by 4 bases, and 17 bases separated the two germline ends. Germline lookup yields CDR1 SGHAT and CDR2 FQNNGV. The CDR3 loop reads CASQGRGLGNEKLFF. The CDR3 coding sequence is TGTGCCAGCCAAGGAAGGGGGTTAGGTAATGAAAAACTGTTTTTT.

This chain connects TRBV2 to TRBJ1-1, with unresolved D. The CDR3 has 12 amino acids. V was shortened by 3 bases and J by 1 base, with 3 bases between the two germline ends. Germline V gene sequence: CDR1 SNHLY, CDR2 FYNNEI. CDR3 in amino acids: CASSEANTEAFF. The CDR3 region has the DNA TGTGCCAGCAGTGAGGCGAACACTGAAGCTTTCTTT.